The sequence of this T cell receptor (beta chain) was determined in a study of beta chain features in type 1 diabetes. Background on the study: Sorted cells, 107,917,701 in number, were examined across all samples. Findings and limits, study-wide: Whatever favoring of shorter templates PCR might show would apply equally to patients and controls. All four CD4+ subsets from Type 1 diabetes patients carried moderately but significantly shorter TCRB CDR3s.

Details on this clone: The antigen is undetermined.

The isolated RNA, all of it, was reverse transcribed, so expressed TCRB transcripts were what got sequenced. TCRdb keeps only in-frame clones here, not all; method: immunoSEQ multiplex PCR. The sample yields fewer than 300,000 clones, roughly a tenth seen once. Per germline, CDR1 SGHTA and CDR2 FQGTGA. The CDR3 runs 15 residues. The V gene lost 7 bases and the J gene lost 0 bases, with 14 bases spanning the gap. The sample comprised naive CD4+ T cells from blood. The sequence was obtained from a man aged 25-45 years with type 1 diabetes. The chain employs TRBV7-3 and TRBJ2-3; TRBD2 might be the D (6 bases). The CDR3 DNA reads as TGTGCCAGCAATCTAGGGGCGGGAAGCACAGATACGCAGTATTTT. It yields the protein CASNLGAGSTDTQYF.